This is a list of T cell receptor beta chains from one sample in a study of blood T cell repertoires in COVID-19. The table came from immunoSEQ multiplex PCR; TCRdb's copy has only in-frame clones and leaves some out. The table records 79,000 or so clones, 70% to 90% of them present only once. The sample taken for sequencing was peripheral blood. Receptors were obtained from a man aged 60 to 69 with COVID-19, enrolled during active disease. Both conserved end residues are part of each CDR3. The order of the fields is J gene, CDR3 length, clone size, D gene, V gene, CDR3 DNA, CDR3 protein. D genes are given only for firm matches. Size values are once, few and many counts, or a class for expanded clones, and some rows have none.

>TRBJ2-3|18|.|.|TRBV12-2
TGTGCCCCCCCTGTCCGCACAGGTAGCGGGAGATTCACAGATACGCAGTATTTT
CAPPVRTGSGRFTDTQYF
>TRBJ2-7|15|.|TRBD1|TRBV5-4
TGTGCCAGCAGCTCAGGGACAGGGGGACGTTACGAGCAGTACTTC
CASSSGTGGRYEQYF
>TRBJ2-7|13|.|TRBD1|TRBV29-1
TGCAGCGTTGCTTGGACAGGGGAAGCCGAGCAGTACTTC
CSVAWTGEAEQYF
>TRBJ2-2|13|.|TRBD1|TRBV6-2/TRBV6-3
TGTGCCAGCAGATACACAGGGGCCGGGGAGCTGTTTTTT
CASRYTGAGELFF
>TRBJ2-7|16|.|TRBD1|TRBV9
TGTGCCAGCAGCCCCCGACAGGGAATTGGCTCCTACGAGCAGTACTTC
CASSPRQGIGSYEQYF
>TRBJ1-6|15|.|TRBD1|TRBV28
TGTGCCAGCAGACCCCGGGACAGGGCTTACTCACCCCTCCACTTT
CASRPRDRAYSPLHF
>TRBJ1-4|12|.|.|TRBV3-1/TRBV3-2
TGTGCCAGCAGCCAAAACGGGGAAAAACTGTTTTTT
CASSQNGEKLFF
>TRBJ2-7|13|.|.|TRBV24-1
TGTGCCACTTGCTCCGGAACAGAAGACGAGCAGTACTTC
CATCSGTEDEQYF
>TRBJ1-1|13|.|.|TRBV3-1/TRBV3-2
TGTGCCAGCAGCCCCAAAGGGACTACTGAAGCTTTCTTT
CASSPKGTTEAFF
>TRBJ2-1|14|.|.|TRBV6-5
TGTGCCAGCAGTTACGATGTCGCCAGGAATGAGCAGTTCTTC
CASSYDVARNEQFF
>TRBJ2-1|14|.|TRBD2|TRBV30
TGTGCCTGGAGTATGGGACTAGCCGACAATGAGCAGTTCTTC
CAWSMGLADNEQFF
>TRBJ2-3|16|.|TRBD2|TRBV28
TGTGCCAGCAGTTTAATCGGCGGGGGTGATACAGATACGCAGTATTTT
CASSLIGGGDTDTQYF
>TRBJ2-1|17|.|TRBD2|TRBV5-6
TGTGCCAGCAGCTTGTATACTAGCGGGAGGATATACAATGAGCAGTTCTTC
CASSLYTSGRIYNEQFF
>TRBJ1-1|16|.|TRBD1|TRBV5-1
TGCGCCAGCAGCCATAGACAGGGGCTGGTGAACACTGAAGCTTTCTTT
CASSHRQGLVNTEAFF
>TRBJ1-1|12|.|TRBD1|TRBV6-5
TGTGCCAGCAGAAGACAGGGCTCTGAAGCTTTCTTT
CASRRQGSEAFF
>TRBJ2-3|14|.|.|TRBV6-5
TGTGCCAGCAGTTACCAACTAGCAGCAGATACGCAGTATTTT
CASSYQLAADTQYF
>TRBJ1-5|12|.|.|TRBV10-3
TGTGCCATCGGCCTCCCAGGGCAGCCCCAGCATTTT
CAIGLPGQPQHF
>TRBJ2-5|13|once|.|TRBV6-5
TGTGCCAGCGGCGGGAACACTGGAGAGACCCAGTACTTC
CASGGNTGETQYF
>TRBJ2-1|16|few|.|TRBV28
TGTGCCAGCAGAACCACGGACGGGAGCTCCTACAATGAGCAGTTCTTC
CASRTTDGSSYNEQFF
>TRBJ1-6|14|.|TRBD1|TRBV7-9
TGTGCCAGCAGCTTATGGGACAGGAATTCACCCCTCCACTTT
CASSLWDRNSPLHF
>TRBJ2-3|16|.|TRBD2|TRBV9
TGTGCCAGCAGCGTATTCCGAGTCGGGGGGTTAGATACGCAGTATTTT
CASSVFRVGGLDTQYF
>TRBJ2-1|13|.|.|TRBV11-3
TGTGCCAGCAGCTTAGGGGGAACAGGCCCCCAGTTCTTC
CASSLGGTGPQFF
>TRBJ1-1|13|.|.|TRBV6-1
TGTGCCAGCAGTGATCTATTGAACACTGAAGCTTTCTTT
CASSDLLNTEAFF
>TRBJ2-1|15|.|.|TRBV6-6
TGTGCCAGCAGCTCGGCGGAGGCCACACGCAATGAGCAGTTCTTC
CASSSAEATRNEQFF
>TRBJ2-3|16|.|.|TRBV19
TGTGCCAGTAGTATGGCAGGGGCGCAGAGCACAGATACGCAGTATTTT
CASSMAGAQSTDTQYF
>TRBJ1-3|12|.|.|TRBV30
TGTGCCTGGAGACGCGGTGGAAACACCATATATTTT
CAWRRGGNTIYF
>TRBJ1-4|14|.|.|TRBV11-2
TGTGCCAGCAGTATCTTTGGGGGGACTGAAAAACTGTTTTTT
CASSIFGGTEKLFF
>TRBJ2-7|14|.|TRBD2|TRBV12-5
TGTGCTAGTGGTCCCGCGGGGGGATCCTACGAGCAGTACTTC
CASGPAGGSYEQYF
>TRBJ2-5|15|.|TRBD1|TRBV5-1
TGCGCCAGCAGCGGAACCGGGACAGGGCAAGAGACCCAGTACTTC
CASSGTGTGQETQYF
>TRBJ2-3|13|.|.|TRBV7-2
TGTGCCAGCAGCTTAGTGGAGGGAGATACGCAGTATTTT
CASSLVEGDTQYF
>TRBJ1-6|16|.|.|TRBV7-9
TGTGCCAGCAACCGTCGAGGTGCAGGGTCGAATTCACCCCTCCACTTT
CASNRRGAGSNSPLHF
>TRBJ2-7|13|.|TRBD1|TRBV12-3/TRBV12-4
TGTGCCAGCAGTTCCAGGGGGTCTCACGAGCAGTACTTC
CASSSRGSHEQYF
>TRBJ1-2|15|.|.|TRBV30
TGTGCCTGGCGGGGAGGTCAGGGCTTTACAGGACCCTACACCTTC
CAWRGGQGFTGPYTF
>TRBJ2-2|15|.|TRBD2|TRBV10-2
TGCGCCAGCACCACACTAGCGGGGAGAACCGGGGAGCTGTTTTTT
CASTTLAGRTGELFF
>TRBJ2-7|17|.|TRBD1|TRBV7-4
TGTGCCAGCAGCCCAAGGGCCGGGGACAGGGACTCCTACGAGCAGTACTTC
CASSPRAGDRDSYEQYF
>TRBJ2-3|19|.|TRBD2|TRBV4-2
TGTGCCAGCAGCCAAGATAACTTTCTCACTAGCGGGAGTAGAGATACGCAGTATTTT
CASSQDNFLTSGSRDTQYF
>TRBJ2-6|14|once|.|TRBV10-3
TGTGCCATCAGATCCCCTTCTGGGGCCAACGTCCTGACTTTC
CAIRSPSGANVLTF
>TRBJ2-5|12|.|.|TRBV2
TGTGCCACATCCGGGAAACAAGAGACCCAGTACTTC
CATSGKQETQYF
>TRBJ1-1|13|.|.|TRBV12-3/TRBV12-4
TGTGCCAGCCTCGAGGACAGGAACACTGAAGCTTTCTTT
CASLEDRNTEAFF
>TRBJ2-1|16|.|.|TRBV18
TGTGCCAGCTCACCACCGGAGGGTGCAGGGGGCAATGAGCAGTTCTTC
CASSPPEGAGGNEQFF
>TRBJ2-5|12|.|.|TRBV30
TGTGCCTGGAGTGGGGGGCCAGAGACCCAGTACTTC
CAWSGGPETQYF
>TRBJ2-4|12|.|.|TRBV3-1/TRBV3-2
TGTGCCAGCAGCCAAGTCGACTACAACCAGTACTTC
CASSQVDYNQYF
>TRBJ2-1|16|.|.|TRBV7-3
TGTGCCAGCAGCCTCCTACCCTCTAGGGGCTACAATGAGCAGTTCTTC
CASSLLPSRGYNEQFF
>TRBJ1-4|14|.|.|TRBV2
TGTGCCAGCAGTGACGGGCAGGGGAATGAAAAACTGTTTTTT
CASSDGQGNEKLFF
>TRBJ1-5|15|.|.|TRBV19
TGTGCCAGTAACGATGAAAGGGGGTCGGTTCAGCCCCAGCATTTT
CASNDERGSVQPQHF
>TRBJ1-2|15|.|TRBD1|TRBV4-2
TGTGCCAGCAGGGGGACAGGGGGTTTTAACTATGGCTACACCTTC
CASRGTGGFNYGYTF
>TRBJ2-2|14|.|.|TRBV11-3
TGTGCCAGCAGCTCCGGACAGCCCCCCGGTGAGCTGTTTTTT
CASSSGQPPGELFF
>TRBJ2-7|11|.|TRBD1|TRBV2
TGTGCCAGCGGGACAGAGTATAGGCAGTACTTC
CASGTEYRQYF
>TRBJ2-1|17|.|TRBD1|TRBV11-2
TGTGCCAGCAGCGAAGGGGGTGCGGGACAGGGGGCATATGAGCAGTTCTTC
CASSEGGAGQGAYEQFF
>TRBJ1-2|14|.|.|TRBV30
TGTGCCTGGAGTGTAGGGTGGCAGGGGAATGGCTACACCTTC
CAWSVGWQGNGYTF
>TRBJ2-1|14|.|.|TRBV11-2
TGTGCCAGCAGCTTAGACCGGACTAACAATGAGCAGTTCTTC
CASSLDRTNNEQFF
>TRBJ2-7|15|.|.|TRBV5-5
TGTGCCAGCAGCAGTGAGGAGGCTCTAGGCTACGAGCAGTACTTC
CASSSEEALGYEQYF
>TRBJ2-1|18|.|.|TRBV7-5
TGTGTCAGAAGCTTAGCCAGATGCGGGATGAGCTCCTACAATGAGCAGTTCTTC
CVRSLARCGMSSYNEQFF